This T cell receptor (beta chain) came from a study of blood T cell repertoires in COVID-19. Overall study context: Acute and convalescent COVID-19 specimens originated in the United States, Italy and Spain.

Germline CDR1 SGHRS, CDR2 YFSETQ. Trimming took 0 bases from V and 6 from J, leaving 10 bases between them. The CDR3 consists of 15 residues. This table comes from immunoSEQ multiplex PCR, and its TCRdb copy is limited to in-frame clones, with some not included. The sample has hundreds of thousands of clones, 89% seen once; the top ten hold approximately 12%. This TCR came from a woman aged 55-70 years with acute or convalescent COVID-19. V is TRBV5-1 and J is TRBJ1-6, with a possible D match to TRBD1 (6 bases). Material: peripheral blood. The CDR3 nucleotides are TGCGCCAGCAGCTTGGAGTCAGGGGCTAATTCACCCCTCCACTTT. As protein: CASSLESGANSPLHF.